This T cell receptor (beta chain) was retrieved from a study of glioma-infiltrating T cells. Whole-study results and caveats: Very few CDR3 sequences were shared between tissue and blood. Above-expected tissue-blood divergence occurred in all gliomas, most in low-grade ones.

V lost 8 bases, J lost 1 base, and 5 bases lay in between. The CDR3 is 11 amino acids. The germline CDR1 and CDR2 sequences are MNHNS and SASEGT. By share of the sample, this clonotype is medium-sized (0.01 to 0.1%). The antigen remains undetermined. Using RNA template, CDR3s of TCR alpha and beta were amplified with iRepertoire arm-PCR. Tissue mRNA or PBMC total RNA, roughly 95-400 ng, went into one-step reverse transcription and amplification. Via MiXCR, TCRdb re-called the multiplex PCR reads, giving one row per CDR3 protein. The sample has under 200,000 distinct CDR3 sequences; about 47% are singletons.

The receptor was isolated from a human donor with low-grade glioma or glioblastoma, undergoing nonglioma brain surgery, or in good health (not recorded which). The sequenced sample consisted of glioma tissue, nonneoplastic brain tissue, or PBMCs (not recorded which). V is TRBV6-1 and J is TRBJ2-5, with D hard to call. CDR3 in DNA: TGTGCCAGCTCCCCCCAAGAGACCCAGTACTTC. Its translation is CASSPQETQYF.